Listed below are T cell receptor beta chains from one sample, sequenced in a study of regulatory T cells. Sequencing was performed with immunoSEQ multiplex PCR; in TCRdb, only in-frame clones are kept and a portion is missing. The table shows about 20,000 clones, with 93% occurring only once. What was sequenced was CD8+ T cells sorted from blood. The receptors come from a child between 2 and 9 years old with CD3G deficiency. Both conserved end residues are part of each CDR3. Each record gives: J gene, V gene, D gene, clone size, CDR3 protein, CDR3 DNA. A D gene is named only where the DNA matches it firmly. Where a row states a size, it is once, few, many or the class of an expanded clone; other rows omit it.

j_call: TRBJ2-1; v_call: TRBV28; d_call: -; clone_size: -; cdr3_aa: CASRSAGAYNEQFF; cdr3_nt: TGTGCCAGCAGGTCCGCCGGGGCCTACAATGAGCAGTTCTTC
j_call: TRBJ2-2; v_call: TRBV19; d_call: -; clone_size: -; cdr3_aa: CASSMGGTGELFF; cdr3_nt: TGTGCCAGTAGTATGGGGGGCACCGGGGAGCTGTTTTTT
j_call: TRBJ1-4; v_call: TRBV28; d_call: -; clone_size: -; cdr3_aa: CASSPLQGLGEKLFF; cdr3_nt: TGTGCCAGCAGTCCCCTTCAGGGACTTGGCGAAAAACTGTTTTTT
j_call: TRBJ2-7; v_call: TRBV7-9; d_call: -; clone_size: once; cdr3_aa: CASSLGGREQYF; cdr3_nt: TGTGCCAGCAGCTTAGGGGGCCGCGAGCAGTACTTC
j_call: TRBJ2-3; v_call: TRBV6-1; d_call: TRBD2; clone_size: -; cdr3_aa: CASSEMGWASGITDTQYF; cdr3_nt: TGTGCCAGCAGTGAAATGGGTTGGGCTAGCGGGATCACAGATACGCAGTATTTT
j_call: TRBJ2-7; v_call: TRBV6-1; d_call: -; clone_size: -; cdr3_aa: CASSVPFYEQYF; cdr3_nt: TGTGCCAGCAGTGTTCCCTTCTACGAGCAGTACTTC
j_call: TRBJ2-2; v_call: TRBV7-8; d_call: -; clone_size: once; cdr3_aa: CASSLGRSNTGELFF; cdr3_nt: TGTGCCAGCAGCTTAGGGCGGTCGAACACCGGGGAGCTGTTTTTT
j_call: TRBJ2-7; v_call: TRBV7-7; d_call: -; clone_size: -; cdr3_aa: CASSLTYSYEQYF; cdr3_nt: TGTGCCAGCAGCTTAACCTACTCCTACGAGCAGTACTTC
j_call: TRBJ2-3; v_call: TRBV28; d_call: TRBD2; clone_size: -; cdr3_aa: CASSSAVLKGGREGVYTQYF; cdr3_nt: TGTGCCAGCAGTTCGGCCGTGCTTAAGGGCGGGCGGGAGGGCGTGTATACGCAGTATTTT
j_call: TRBJ2-5; v_call: TRBV7-9; d_call: -; clone_size: -; cdr3_aa: CASTHTGLRTQYF; cdr3_nt: TGTGCCAGCACACATACCGGACTCCGCACCCAGTACTTC
j_call: TRBJ2-5; v_call: TRBV28; d_call: -; clone_size: -; cdr3_aa: CASSSLQETQYF; cdr3_nt: TGTGCCAGCAGTTCCCTCCAGGAGACCCAGTACTTC
j_call: TRBJ2-3; v_call: TRBV18; d_call: TRBD1; clone_size: -; cdr3_aa: CASSQGQGNTDTQYF; cdr3_nt: TGTGCCAGCTCACAGGGACAGGGGAACACAGATACGCAGTATTTT
j_call: TRBJ1-4; v_call: TRBV28; d_call: -; clone_size: -; cdr3_aa: CASSLTPTEKLFF; cdr3_nt: TGTGCCAGCAGTTTAACCCCTACTGAAAAACTGTTTTTT
j_call: TRBJ1-5; v_call: TRBV6-1; d_call: -; clone_size: -; cdr3_aa: CASSPGTDSNQPQHF; cdr3_nt: TGTGCCAGCAGCCCCGGGACGGATAGCAATCAGCCCCAGCATTTT
j_call: TRBJ1-5; v_call: TRBV19; d_call: -; clone_size: -; cdr3_aa: CASSISGLNQPQHF; cdr3_nt: TGTGCCAGTAGTATTTCAGGGCTCAATCAGCCCCAGCATTTT
j_call: TRBJ2-7; v_call: TRBV6-1; d_call: -; clone_size: -; cdr3_aa: CASSEWGPDSTTYEQYF; cdr3_nt: TGTGCCAGCAGTGAATGGGGGCCCGATTCTACAACCTACGAGCAGTACTTC
j_call: TRBJ2-2; v_call: TRBV4-1; d_call: TRBD2; clone_size: -; cdr3_aa: CASSQGLAGDGELFF; cdr3_nt: TGCGCCAGCAGCCAAGGACTAGCGGGAGACGGGGAGCTGTTTTTT
j_call: TRBJ2-1; v_call: TRBV7-9; d_call: TRBD2; clone_size: few; cdr3_aa: CASSFPPASGNRNEQFF; cdr3_nt: TGTGCCAGCAGCTTTCCCCCCGCTAGCGGGAACAGGAATGAGCAGTTCTTC
j_call: TRBJ1-1; v_call: TRBV13; d_call: -; clone_size: -; cdr3_aa: CASSLGGREAFF; cdr3_nt: TGTGCCAGCAGCTTAGGCGGGAGAGAAGCTTTCTTT
j_call: TRBJ2-7; v_call: TRBV7-8; d_call: -; clone_size: -; cdr3_aa: CASSTGSSYEQYF; cdr3_nt: TGTGCCAGCAGCACGGGAAGCTCCTACGAGCAGTACTTC
j_call: TRBJ1-4; v_call: TRBV6-1; d_call: -; clone_size: -; cdr3_aa: CASSEHLGAVNEKLFF; cdr3_nt: TGTGCCAGCAGTGAACATTTAGGGGCCGTTAATGAAAAACTGTTTTTT
j_call: TRBJ1-1; v_call: TRBV10-3; d_call: TRBD1; clone_size: -; cdr3_aa: CAIRTGRRAEAFF; cdr3_nt: TGTGCCATCAGGACAGGGAGGAGGGCTGAAGCTTTCTTT